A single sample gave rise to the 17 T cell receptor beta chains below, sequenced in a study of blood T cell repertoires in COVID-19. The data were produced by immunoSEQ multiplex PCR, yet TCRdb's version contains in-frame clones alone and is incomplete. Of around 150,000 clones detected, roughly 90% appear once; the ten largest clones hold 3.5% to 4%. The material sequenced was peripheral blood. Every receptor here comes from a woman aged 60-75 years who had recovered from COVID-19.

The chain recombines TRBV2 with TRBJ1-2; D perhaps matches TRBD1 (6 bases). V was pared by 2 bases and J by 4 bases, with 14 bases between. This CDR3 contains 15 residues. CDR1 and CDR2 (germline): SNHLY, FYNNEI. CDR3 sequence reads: CASSERAGEFYGYTF. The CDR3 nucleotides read TGTGCCAGCAGTGAACGGGCAGGGGAATTCTATGGCTACACCTTC.

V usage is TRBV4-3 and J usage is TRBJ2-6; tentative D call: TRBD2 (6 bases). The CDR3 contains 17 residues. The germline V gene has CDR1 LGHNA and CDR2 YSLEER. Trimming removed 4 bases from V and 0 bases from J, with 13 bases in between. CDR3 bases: TGCGCCAGCAGCCTAAGGGCGGGACCCTCTGGGGCCAACGTCCTGACTTTC. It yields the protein CASSLRAGPSGANVLTF.

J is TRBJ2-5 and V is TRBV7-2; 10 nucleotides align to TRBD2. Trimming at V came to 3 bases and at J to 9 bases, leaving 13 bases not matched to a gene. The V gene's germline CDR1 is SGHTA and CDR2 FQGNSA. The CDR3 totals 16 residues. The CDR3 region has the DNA TGTGCCAGCAGCTTCCCTATCAGCGGGGGGGATGGGGCCCAGTACTTC. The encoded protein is CASSFPISGGDGAQYF.

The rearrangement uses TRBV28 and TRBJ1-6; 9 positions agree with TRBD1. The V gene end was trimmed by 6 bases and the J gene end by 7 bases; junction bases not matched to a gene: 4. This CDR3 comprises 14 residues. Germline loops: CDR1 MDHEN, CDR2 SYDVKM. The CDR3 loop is CASRTGTGNSPLHF. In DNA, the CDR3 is TGTGCCAGCAGGACCGGGACAGGGAATTCACCCCTCCACTTT.

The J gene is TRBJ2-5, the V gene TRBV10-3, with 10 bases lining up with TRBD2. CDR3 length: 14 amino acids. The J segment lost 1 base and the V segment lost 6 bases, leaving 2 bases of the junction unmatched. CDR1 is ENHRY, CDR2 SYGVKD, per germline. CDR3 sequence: CAISPSGGQETQYF. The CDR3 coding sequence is TGTGCCATCAGCCCTAGCGGGGGCCAAGAGACCCAGTACTTC.

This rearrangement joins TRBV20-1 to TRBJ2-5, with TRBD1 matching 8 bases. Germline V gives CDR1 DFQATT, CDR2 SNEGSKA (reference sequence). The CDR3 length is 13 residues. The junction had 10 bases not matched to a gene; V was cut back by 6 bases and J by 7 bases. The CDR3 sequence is CSASRQGPATQYF. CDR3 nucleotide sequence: TGCAGTGCCAGTCGACAGGGGCCGGCGACCCAGTACTTC.

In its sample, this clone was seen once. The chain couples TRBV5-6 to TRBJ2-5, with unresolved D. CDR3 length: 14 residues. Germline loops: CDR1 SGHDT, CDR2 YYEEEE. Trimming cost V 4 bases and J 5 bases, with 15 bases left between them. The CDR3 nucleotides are TGTGCCAGCAGCCCCGCGTCCCACCGCGAGACCCAGTACTTC. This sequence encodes CASSPASHRETQYF.

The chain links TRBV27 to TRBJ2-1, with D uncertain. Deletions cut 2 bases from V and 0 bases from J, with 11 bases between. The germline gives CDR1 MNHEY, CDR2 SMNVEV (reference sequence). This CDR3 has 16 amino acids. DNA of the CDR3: TGTGCCAGCAGTTTAGACGGCAGCGACTCCTACAATGAGCAGTTCTTC. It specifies CASSLDGSDSYNEQFF.

CDR3 bases: TGTGCCAGCCACCCGGGGGGAACGTCCAAAAACATTCAGTACTTC. This sequence encodes CASHPGGTSKNIQYF. The chain employs TRBV27 and TRBJ2-4, with 7 bases identical to TRBD2. Losses at the gene ends were 8 bases for V and 2 bases for J; bases not matched to a gene: 9. There are 15 residues in the CDR3. Germline V gene lookup returns CDR1 MNHEY and CDR2 SMNVEV (reference sequence).

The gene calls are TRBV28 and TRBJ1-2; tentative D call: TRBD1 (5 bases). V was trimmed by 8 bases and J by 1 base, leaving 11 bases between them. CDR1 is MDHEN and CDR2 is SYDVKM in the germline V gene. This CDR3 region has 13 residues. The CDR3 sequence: CASEQGSNYGYTF. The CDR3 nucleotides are TGTGCCAGCGAGCAGGGCAGTAACTATGGCTACACCTTC.

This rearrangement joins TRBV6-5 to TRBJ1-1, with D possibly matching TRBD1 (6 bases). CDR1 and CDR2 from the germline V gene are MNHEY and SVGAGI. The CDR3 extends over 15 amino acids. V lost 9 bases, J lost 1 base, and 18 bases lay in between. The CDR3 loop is CASQQGLEANTEAFF. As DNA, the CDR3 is TGTGCCAGTCAACAGGGTTTGGAGGCGAACACTGAAGCTTTCTTT.

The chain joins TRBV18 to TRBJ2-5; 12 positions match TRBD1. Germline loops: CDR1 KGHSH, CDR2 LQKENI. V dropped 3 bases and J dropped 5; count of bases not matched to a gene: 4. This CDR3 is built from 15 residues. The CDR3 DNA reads TGTGCCAGCTCACCGGGACAGGGGGCATGGGAGACCCAGTACTTC. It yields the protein CASSPGQGAWETQYF.

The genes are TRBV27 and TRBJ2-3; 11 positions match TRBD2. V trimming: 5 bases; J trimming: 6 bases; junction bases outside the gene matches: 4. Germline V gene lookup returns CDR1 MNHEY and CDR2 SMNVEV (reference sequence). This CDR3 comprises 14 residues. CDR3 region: CASSTGLAADTQYF. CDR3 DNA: TGTGCCAGCAGTACGGGACTAGCGGCCGATACGCAGTATTTT.

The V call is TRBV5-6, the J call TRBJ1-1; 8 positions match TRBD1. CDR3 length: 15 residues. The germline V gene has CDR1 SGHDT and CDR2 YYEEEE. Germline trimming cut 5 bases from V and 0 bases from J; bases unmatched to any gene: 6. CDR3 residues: CASSYPGQVNTEAFF. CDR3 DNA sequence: TGTGCCAGCAGTTACCCGGGACAGGTGAACACTGAAGCTTTCTTT.

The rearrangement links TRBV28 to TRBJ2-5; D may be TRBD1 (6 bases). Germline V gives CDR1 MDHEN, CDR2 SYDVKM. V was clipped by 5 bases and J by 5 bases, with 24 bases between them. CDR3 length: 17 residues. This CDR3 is CASSPTNMDSHVETQYF. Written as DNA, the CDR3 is TGTGCCAGCAGTCCCACCAATATGGACAGTCACGTGGAGACCCAGTACTTC. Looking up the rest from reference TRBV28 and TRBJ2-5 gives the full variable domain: DVKVTQSSRYLVKRTGEKVFLECVQDMDHENMFWYRQDPGLGLRLIYFSYDVKMKEKGDIPEGYSVSREKKERFSLILESASTNQTSMYLCASSPTNMDSHVETQYFGPGTRLLVL.

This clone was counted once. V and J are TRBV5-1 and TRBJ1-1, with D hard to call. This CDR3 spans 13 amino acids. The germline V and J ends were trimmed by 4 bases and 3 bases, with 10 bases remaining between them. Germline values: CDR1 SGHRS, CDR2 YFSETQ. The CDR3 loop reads CASSPQRDTEAFF. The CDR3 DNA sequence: TGCGCCAGCAGCCCCCAGAGGGACACTGAAGCTTTCTTT.

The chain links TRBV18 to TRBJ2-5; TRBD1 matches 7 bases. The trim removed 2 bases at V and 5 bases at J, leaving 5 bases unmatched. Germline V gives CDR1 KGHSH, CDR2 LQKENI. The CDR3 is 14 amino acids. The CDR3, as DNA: TGTGCCAGCTCACCAGACAGGGTCCAGGAGACCCAGTACTTC. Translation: CASSPDRVQETQYF.